The present T cell receptor beta chain was sequenced within a study of blood T cell repertoires in COVID-19. This clone occurred a few times. The study recruited people aged 18 to 89 years across 24 US areas. J gave up 5 bases and V 3 bases, and 3 bases lay outside the gene matches. Germline assignment: CDR1 KGHDR and CDR2 SFDVKD. The length of the CDR3 is 14 residues. This table comes from immunoSEQ multiplex PCR, and its TCRdb copy is limited to in-frame clones, with some not included. Of approximately 200,000 clones in the sample, around 88% were seen once. The sequence was collected from a woman aged 25-40 years who had recovered from COVID-19. Sequenced input: PBMCs or T cells enriched from blood (not recorded which). The chain couples TRBV24-1 to TRBJ2-5; TRBD1 aligns across 9 bases. CDR3 nucleotides: TGTGCCACCAGTGATCACAGGGGGCGGGAGACCCAGTACTTC. It codes for CATSDHRGRETQYF.